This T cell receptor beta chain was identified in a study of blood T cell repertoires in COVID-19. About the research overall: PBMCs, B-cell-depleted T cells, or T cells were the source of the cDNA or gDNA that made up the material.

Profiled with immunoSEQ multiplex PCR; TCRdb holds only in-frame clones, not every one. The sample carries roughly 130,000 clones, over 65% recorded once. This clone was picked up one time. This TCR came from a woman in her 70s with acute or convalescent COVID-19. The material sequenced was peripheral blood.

Here the CDR3 reads CASSWTGGTEAFF. In DNA form, the CDR3 reads TGTGCCAGCAGCTGGACAGGGGGAACTGAAGCTTTCTTT. The chain is built from TRBV5-6 and TRBJ1-1; 10 bases map to TRBD1. The CDR3 is made up of 13 amino acids. With 3 bases clipped from V and 5 bases from J, the junction kept 1 base outside the gene matches. In germline, CDR1 is SGHDT, CDR2 YYEEEE.